Shown below are 16 T cell receptor beta chains from a single sample sequenced in a study of blood T cell repertoires in COVID-19. Measured with immunoSEQ multiplex PCR; TCRdb has only the in-frame clones, and not every one. This table has some 74,000 clones, roughly 88% appearing once. Sequences were obtained from peripheral blood. Receptors originate from a woman older than 75 with acute or convalescent COVID-19.

V usage is TRBV5-4 and J usage is TRBJ2-1; TRBD2 might be the D (8 bases). CDR1 is SGHNT and CDR2 is YYREEE in the germline V gene (reference sequence). V shed 3 bases and J shed 0 bases, with 19 bases lying between them. The CDR3 spans 18 residues. Here the CDR3 reads CASSSGGSGASSYNEQFF. The CDR3 DNA follows: TGTGCCAGCAGCTCAGGGGGTAGCGGGGCCTCCTCCTACAATGAGCAGTTCTTC.

V and J are TRBV5-1 and TRBJ2-2; 10 bases align to TRBD2. V shed 3 bases and J 4 bases; nucleotides not matched to a gene: 3. The germline CDR1 and CDR2 sequences are SGHRS and YFSETQ. This CDR3 has 15 amino acids. The CDR3 coding sequence is TGCGCCAGCAGCTCCCAGCGGGGGGGCACCGGGGAGCTGTTTTTT. It codes for CASSSQRGGTGELFF.

The J gene is TRBJ2-5, the V gene TRBV7-8; possible D gene TRBD2, 5 bases. This CDR3 is built from 15 residues. V was pared by 1 base and J by 5 bases, with 14 bases between. The germline gives CDR1 SGHVS, CDR2 FQNEAQ. The CDR3 region is CASSLGGGGGETQYF. CDR3 nucleotide sequence: TGTGCCAGCAGCTTAGGGGGTGGAGGAGGTGAGACCCAGTACTTC.

The chain has TRBV7-9 and TRBJ2-2, with 8 bases lining up with TRBD2. The CDR3 extends over 15 amino acids. The J segment lost 4 bases and the V segment lost 4 bases, leaving 5 bases of the junction unmatched. The germline V gene has CDR1 SEHNR and CDR2 FQNEAQ (reference sequence). CDR3: CASSSPAGVTGELFF. The CDR3 region has the DNA TGTGCCAGCAGCTCTCCAGCGGGAGTCACCGGGGAGCTGTTTTTT.

This chain links TRBV30 with TRBJ1-3; perhaps TRBD1 as D (6 bases). Trimming left V 5 bases short and J 7 bases short, with 15 bases between. This CDR3 comprises 13 residues. Germline values: CDR1 GTSNPN, CDR2 SVGIG (reference sequence). The CDR3 DNA is TGTGCCTGGTTAGCAGGGGAAGGGAACACCATATATTTT. Translating gives CAWLAGEGNTIYF. Variable domain in full (rest from reference TRBV30 and TRBJ1-3): SQTIHQWPATLVQPVGSPLSLECTVEGTSNPNLYWYRQAAGRGLQLLFYSVGIGQISSEVPQNLSASRPQDRQFILSSKKLLLSDSGFYLCAWLAGEGNTIYFGEGSWLTVV.

The chain links TRBV14 to TRBJ1-6, with 9 positions matching TRBD1. This CDR3 is 17 amino acids long. The germline V gene has CDR1 SGHDN and CDR2 FVKESK. V was pared by 2 bases and J by 7 bases, with 9 bases of the junction left unmatched. CDR3 nucleotide sequence: TGTGCCAGCAGCCAAAGGACAGGGGACTACCGGAATTCACCCCTCCACTTT. Translation: CASSQRTGDYRNSPLHF.

The chain employs TRBV2 and TRBJ1-1, with 9 bases fitting TRBD1. With V trimmed by 5 bases and J by 1 base, 5 bases remained unmatched. Germline CDR1 SNHLY, CDR2 FYNNEI. The CDR3 runs to 15 residues. The CDR3 DNA is TGTGCCAGCAGTTATGACAGGGGGGGGAACACTGAAGCTTTCTTT. It is translated as CASSYDRGGNTEAFF. The full variable domain, in which reference TRBV2 and TRBJ1-1 provide the parts outside the CDR3, is EPEVTQTPSHQVTQMGQEVILRCVPISNHLYFYWYRQILGQKVEFLVSFYNNEISEKSEIFDDQFSVERPDGSNFTLKIRSTKLEDSAMYFCASSYDRGGNTEAFFGQGTRLTVV.

The V call is TRBV29-1, the J call TRBJ2-7; no reliable D call. The CDR3 runs 11 residues. Germline-derived CDR1 and CDR2 are SQVTM and ANQGSEA. V gave up 5 bases and J gave up 4 bases, with 9 bases separating them. The CDR3: CSVKTGYEQYF. The CDR3 coding sequence is TGCAGCGTTAAGACTGGATACGAGCAGTACTTC.

The chain joins TRBV18 to TRBJ1-3, with no clear D. The CDR3 spans 17 residues. With 0 bases removed from V and 1 base from J, the gap between germline ends came to 13 bases. Germline loops: CDR1 KGHSH, CDR2 LQKENI. CDR3 sequence reads: CASSPPIHEMSGNTIYF. In nucleotides, the CDR3 is TGTGCCAGCTCACCACCTATTCATGAGATGTCTGGAAACACCATATATTTT.

The CDR3 loop is CAWNPASGRNIQYF. In DNA, the CDR3 is TGTGCCTGGAACCCCGCTAGCGGACGGAACATTCAGTACTTC. The J gene is TRBJ2-4, the V gene TRBV30, with 7 bases lining up with TRBD2. The V segment lost 4 bases and the J segment 7 bases; nucleotides outside the gene matches: 10. The CDR3 contains 14 residues. From germline, CDR1 is GTSNPN and CDR2 SVGIG (reference sequence).

There are a few counts of this clone. J is TRBJ2-2 and V is TRBV5-4; D may be TRBD2 (7 bases). Germline values: CDR1 SGHNT, CDR2 YYREEE (reference sequence). The CDR3 is 15 residues long. The germline V and J ends were trimmed by 4 bases and 5 bases, with 15 bases remaining between them. The DNA for the CDR3 is TGTGCCAGCAGCGTTGGACTAGGGGGTACCGGGGAGCTGTTTTTT. This codes for CASSVGLGGTGELFF.

This chain connects TRBV29-1 to TRBJ1-3; a weak D match, TRBD1 (5 bases). The CDR3 is made up of 14 amino acids. Looked up from germline, CDR1 is SQVTM and CDR2 is ANQGSEA. Trimming stripped 1 base from V and 0 bases from J, with 7 bases between. Here the CDR3 DNA reads TGCAGCGTTGAAGGCAGGGCCTCTGGAAACACCATATATTTT. It encodes CSVEGRASGNTIYF.

The CDR3 coding sequence is TGTGCCAGCAGTTTACAGGCGACCGAGGTGGATGAGCAGTTCTTC. Translated: CASSLQATEVDEQFF. The rearrangement uses TRBV2 and TRBJ2-1; weak D call: TRBD1 (5 bases). Germline V gives CDR1 SNHLY, CDR2 FYNNEI. V was trimmed by 5 bases and J by 8 bases, leaving 19 bases between them. The CDR3 totals 15 residues.

This clone turned up a few times. This chain connects TRBV24-1 to TRBJ2-7; possibly TRBD1 for D (5 bases). The V end lost 4 bases, the J end lost 8 bases, and 14 bases lay between the germline ends. Germline lookup yields CDR1 KGHDR and CDR2 SFDVKD. This CDR3 spans 13 amino acids. In nucleotides, the CDR3 is TGTGCCACCAGTGACCACAGGTTCCTCCAGCAGTACTTC. Protein: CATSDHRFLQQYF.

This clone was seen only once. J is TRBJ2-7 and V is TRBV30; D unclear. CDR1 GTSNPN and CDR2 SVGIG come from the germline V gene (reference sequence). This CDR3 is built from 12 residues. Trimming took off 5 bases at V and 2 bases at J, with 10 bases between the two ends. The CDR3 DNA reads TGTGCCTGGGCCGACAAGACCTACGAGCAGTACTTC. Encoded protein: CAWADKTYEQYF.

The chain uses TRBV5-1 and TRBJ1-1; 10 bases match TRBD1. The CDR3 runs 17 residues. J lost 5 bases, V lost 0 bases, and 10 bases had no gene match. Germline values: CDR1 SGHRS, CDR2 YFSETQ. The DNA for the CDR3 is TGCGCCAGCAGCTTGGTTGGACAGGGGGTGGGTTGGACTGAAGCTTTCTTT. Protein product: CASSLVGQGVGWTEAFF.